This TCR beta chain was sequenced during a study of blood T cell repertoires in COVID-19. Study-wide context: The United States, Italy and Spain provided the acute and convalescent COVID-19 samples. From T cells, B-cell-depleted T cells, or PBMCs came the material, which was cDNA or gDNA.

The CDR3 sequence is 14 residues long. V shed 6 bases, J shed 2 bases, and the junction held 5 bases outside the gene matches. CDR1 and CDR2 from the germline V gene are SGHAT and FQNNGV. Methods used by the authors: The assay estimated nucleated cells by amplifying reference gene primers. Sequencing used immunoSEQ multiplex PCR; TCRdb keeps in-frame clones, though not all of them. V, J and clone size were drawn from that table, and D and trimming were deduced from the DNA. The table records around 260,000 clones, 91% of them present only once. The sequence derives from a young adult with COVID-19, enrolled during active disease. The chain links TRBV11-2 to TRBJ2-7; 9 nucleotides agree with TRBD2. Sample: peripheral blood. CDR3 sequence: CASSSIAGAYEQYF. CDR3 sequence (DNA): TGTGCCAGCAGTTCGATAGCGGGAGCCTACGAGCAGTACTTC.